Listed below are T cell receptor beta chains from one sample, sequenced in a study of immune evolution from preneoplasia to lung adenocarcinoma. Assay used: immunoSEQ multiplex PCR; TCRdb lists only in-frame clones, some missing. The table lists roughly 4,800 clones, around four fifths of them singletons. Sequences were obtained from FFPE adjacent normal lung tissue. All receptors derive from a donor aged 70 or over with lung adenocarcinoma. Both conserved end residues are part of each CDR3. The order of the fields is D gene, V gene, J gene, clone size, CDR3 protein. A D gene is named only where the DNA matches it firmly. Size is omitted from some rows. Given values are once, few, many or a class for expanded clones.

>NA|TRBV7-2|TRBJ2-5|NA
CASRVGFGYQETQYF
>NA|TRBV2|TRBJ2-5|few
CASSERAAGGWMDQYF
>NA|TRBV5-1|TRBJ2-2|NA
CASMRDTNTGELFF
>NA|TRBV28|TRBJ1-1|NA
CACSPPLSEAFF
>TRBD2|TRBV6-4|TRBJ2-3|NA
CASSERERDGADTQYF
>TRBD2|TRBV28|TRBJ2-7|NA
CASSLGTSGSREQYF
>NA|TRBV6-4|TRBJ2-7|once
CASTRKGKTSTYEQYF
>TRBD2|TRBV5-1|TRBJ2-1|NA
CASSFSGAGYNEQFF
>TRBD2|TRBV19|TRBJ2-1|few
CASRQAGGPNPREQFF
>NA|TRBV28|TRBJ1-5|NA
CATQIGQPQHF
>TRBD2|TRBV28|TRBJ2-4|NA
CASSLPSGVSAKNIQYF
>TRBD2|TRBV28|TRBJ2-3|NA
CASSPPPAGGPEQYF
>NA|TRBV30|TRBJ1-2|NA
CAWSVQVPAGYTF
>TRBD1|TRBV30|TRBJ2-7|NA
CAWSERGGEPIYEQYF
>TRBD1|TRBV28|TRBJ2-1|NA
CASSERGHEQFF
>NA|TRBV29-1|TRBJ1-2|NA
CSVESETALRDGYTF
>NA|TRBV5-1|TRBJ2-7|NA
CASSRADSYEQYF
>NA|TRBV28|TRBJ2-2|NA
CASSRGEGLNTGELFF
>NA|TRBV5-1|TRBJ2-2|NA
CASSRPGLGGAGELFF
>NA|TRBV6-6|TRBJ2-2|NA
CASSFTGELFF
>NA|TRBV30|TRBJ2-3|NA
CAWSVEAPDTQYF
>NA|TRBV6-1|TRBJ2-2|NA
CASSGLVGTANTGELFF
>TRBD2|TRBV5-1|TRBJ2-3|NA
CASSLAGRESTDTQYF
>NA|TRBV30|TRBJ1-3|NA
CAWKKGGNTIYF
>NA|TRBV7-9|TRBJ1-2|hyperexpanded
CASSLEPPGWAGYTF
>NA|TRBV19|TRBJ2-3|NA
CASSLQGRADTQYF
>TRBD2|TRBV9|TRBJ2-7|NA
CASSVGSGGSYEQYF
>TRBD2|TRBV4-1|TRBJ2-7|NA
CASSGRTSGSYEQYF
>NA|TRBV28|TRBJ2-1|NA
CASSLFPFSSYNEQFF